This T cell receptor (beta chain) was captured in a study of naive and memory T cell subsets (TCRdb year 2017). Turning to the overall study: The study applied an open-source, UMI-based TCR alpha and beta sequencing pipeline to sorted naive and memory peripheral blood T cell subsets. The functional CMV T cell responses agreed completely with IgG serology results. RNA was DNase-treated and reverse transcribed with TCR constant-region primers, mostly using SuperScript III.

The investigation overall reported the following: In both CD4 and CD8 cells, the Gini index increased while Shannon and inverse Simpson diversity decreased from naive through CM, EM and EMRA. No ground truth was available to validate the repertoire findings for the naive and memory subsets. TCR abundance followed a power law whose exponent differed between naive and memory subsets but was consistent across the three individuals. Once error correction was done, more than 85% of naive TCR sequences showed up just once, which made the naive abundance distributions much steeper than those of the memory subsets. RNA-based TCR counts may be affected by expression changes linked to T cell activation and differentiation. Single alpha or beta chain sequences, rather than paired alpha/beta receptors, were used to define clonotypes.

Only a few counts were recorded for this clonotype. Its recognized antigen is unknown. Base qualities are not provided; no much larger clone lies one nucleotide away. The library was prepared using UMI-ligation and nested PCR. To cover both TRBC1 and TRBC2, the beta constant-region primer consisted of an equimolar mix of two oligonucleotides. Four rounds of PCR were used to amplify ligated cDNA, with nested alpha and beta constant-region primers being used together with the SP2 primer. A single-stranded oligonucleotide containing the SP2 primer and a 12-nucleotide UMI was joined to the 3' end of the cDNA by T4 RNA ligase 1. The ligation reaction was incubated at 16°C for about 20-24 hours. To avoid over-amplification, PCR2 was usually performed as a SYBR Green qPCR and halted once a predetermined threshold was reached. Apart from the first purification, every purification step used Agencourt AMPure XP magnetic beads. Libraries were quantified by Qubit and checked on a TapeStation, where a main peak was expected near 650 bp. Pooled libraries were sequenced on an Illumina MiSeq with v2 2x251 paired-end kits, typically giving roughly 0.9-2.2 million reads per sample. Each sample's library went into the pool at approximately 4.2 nM, and about 5-7.5% PhiX was added to help with cluster recognition. In the source study's methods: FASTQ reads processed by Demultiplexor were assigned V and J genes by Decombinator through tag matching that tolerated a single base-pair mismatch. By using UMIs, Collapsinator corrected both sequencing errors and the frequency errors caused by PCR heterogeneity. CDR3Translator translated TCRs and extracted CDR3s from the conserved cysteine to the FGXG phenylalanine, flagging non-productive sequences. Gini, Shannon entropy and inverse Simpson indices were calculated on repertoires subsampled to equal numbers of UMI-defined TCRs. Within the linear range, a power law was fitted to clonotype abundance distributions using maximum likelihood. On one naive CD8 sample, the pipeline and MIGEC gave similar UMI counts, unique TCR numbers and clonal distributions. A set of roughly 6,600 CMV-associated CDR3 sequences, compiled from VDJdb and a published dataset, was used to search the repertoires. TCRdb cleaned the public reads at Q25 with fastp, built clones with MiXCR and kept in-frame beta chains. Each entry is one CDR3 protein sequence, shown with its most common DNA and genes. What appears here as the V and J calls and clone size reflects TCRdb's work, not the paper's. This sample comprises around 30,000 distinct CDR3 sequences, about a fifth of them detected only once. 3.4% of the sample is in the top ten clones.

From the second PCR step onward, the TCR alpha chain libraries and the TCR beta chain libraries were amplified separately. Donor CMV status was determined by IFNgamma production from CD4+ T cells after overnight stimulation of fresh PBMCs with CMV viral lysate. Miltenyi beads were used first to positively select CD4 T cells, and CD8 T cells were then positively selected from the CD4-negative fraction. Cells were stained for CD3, CD4, CD8, CD45RA, CD27 and a live/dead dye and were sorted on a BD Aria II into four subsets based on CD45RA and CD27. For sorting, CD45RA-CD27- cells were defined as effector memory cells, while CD45RA+CD27- cells were defined as EMRA cells. Blood was obtained from a few healthy volunteers, and the blood from each volunteer was fractionated into CD4 and CD8 T cells and subsequently into four differentiation subsets. Around 110 ml of peripheral blood was taken from each donor, and PBMC were separated by density-gradient centrifugation on Ficoll-Paque PLUS. Sorted cells were lysed in RLT buffer, after which RNA was extracted using a Qiagen RNeasy kit and stored at -80 degrees C.

The CDR3 covers 15 residues, taking in both the cysteine and the phenylalanine. The entry retains the CDR3 DNA only, 45 bases that are in frame from base 1. From the germline V gene, CDR1 is MNHNS and CDR2 is SASEGT. Compared with germline, V lacks 7 bases and J lacks 3 bases; bases without a gene match: 8. This TCR derives from a human donor in good health. The rearranged chain carries TRBV6-1 and TRBJ2-7, and 11 junction bases match TRBD1. Input material: effector memory CD4+ T cells from blood. According to the study, the label for this sample's cell subset or site signals: effector memory, CD45RA- CD27-. Read as DNA, the sequence is TGTGCCAGCAACCAAATAGGGACAGGGGGCTACGAGCAGTACTTC. The encoded protein is CASNQIGTGGYEQYF.